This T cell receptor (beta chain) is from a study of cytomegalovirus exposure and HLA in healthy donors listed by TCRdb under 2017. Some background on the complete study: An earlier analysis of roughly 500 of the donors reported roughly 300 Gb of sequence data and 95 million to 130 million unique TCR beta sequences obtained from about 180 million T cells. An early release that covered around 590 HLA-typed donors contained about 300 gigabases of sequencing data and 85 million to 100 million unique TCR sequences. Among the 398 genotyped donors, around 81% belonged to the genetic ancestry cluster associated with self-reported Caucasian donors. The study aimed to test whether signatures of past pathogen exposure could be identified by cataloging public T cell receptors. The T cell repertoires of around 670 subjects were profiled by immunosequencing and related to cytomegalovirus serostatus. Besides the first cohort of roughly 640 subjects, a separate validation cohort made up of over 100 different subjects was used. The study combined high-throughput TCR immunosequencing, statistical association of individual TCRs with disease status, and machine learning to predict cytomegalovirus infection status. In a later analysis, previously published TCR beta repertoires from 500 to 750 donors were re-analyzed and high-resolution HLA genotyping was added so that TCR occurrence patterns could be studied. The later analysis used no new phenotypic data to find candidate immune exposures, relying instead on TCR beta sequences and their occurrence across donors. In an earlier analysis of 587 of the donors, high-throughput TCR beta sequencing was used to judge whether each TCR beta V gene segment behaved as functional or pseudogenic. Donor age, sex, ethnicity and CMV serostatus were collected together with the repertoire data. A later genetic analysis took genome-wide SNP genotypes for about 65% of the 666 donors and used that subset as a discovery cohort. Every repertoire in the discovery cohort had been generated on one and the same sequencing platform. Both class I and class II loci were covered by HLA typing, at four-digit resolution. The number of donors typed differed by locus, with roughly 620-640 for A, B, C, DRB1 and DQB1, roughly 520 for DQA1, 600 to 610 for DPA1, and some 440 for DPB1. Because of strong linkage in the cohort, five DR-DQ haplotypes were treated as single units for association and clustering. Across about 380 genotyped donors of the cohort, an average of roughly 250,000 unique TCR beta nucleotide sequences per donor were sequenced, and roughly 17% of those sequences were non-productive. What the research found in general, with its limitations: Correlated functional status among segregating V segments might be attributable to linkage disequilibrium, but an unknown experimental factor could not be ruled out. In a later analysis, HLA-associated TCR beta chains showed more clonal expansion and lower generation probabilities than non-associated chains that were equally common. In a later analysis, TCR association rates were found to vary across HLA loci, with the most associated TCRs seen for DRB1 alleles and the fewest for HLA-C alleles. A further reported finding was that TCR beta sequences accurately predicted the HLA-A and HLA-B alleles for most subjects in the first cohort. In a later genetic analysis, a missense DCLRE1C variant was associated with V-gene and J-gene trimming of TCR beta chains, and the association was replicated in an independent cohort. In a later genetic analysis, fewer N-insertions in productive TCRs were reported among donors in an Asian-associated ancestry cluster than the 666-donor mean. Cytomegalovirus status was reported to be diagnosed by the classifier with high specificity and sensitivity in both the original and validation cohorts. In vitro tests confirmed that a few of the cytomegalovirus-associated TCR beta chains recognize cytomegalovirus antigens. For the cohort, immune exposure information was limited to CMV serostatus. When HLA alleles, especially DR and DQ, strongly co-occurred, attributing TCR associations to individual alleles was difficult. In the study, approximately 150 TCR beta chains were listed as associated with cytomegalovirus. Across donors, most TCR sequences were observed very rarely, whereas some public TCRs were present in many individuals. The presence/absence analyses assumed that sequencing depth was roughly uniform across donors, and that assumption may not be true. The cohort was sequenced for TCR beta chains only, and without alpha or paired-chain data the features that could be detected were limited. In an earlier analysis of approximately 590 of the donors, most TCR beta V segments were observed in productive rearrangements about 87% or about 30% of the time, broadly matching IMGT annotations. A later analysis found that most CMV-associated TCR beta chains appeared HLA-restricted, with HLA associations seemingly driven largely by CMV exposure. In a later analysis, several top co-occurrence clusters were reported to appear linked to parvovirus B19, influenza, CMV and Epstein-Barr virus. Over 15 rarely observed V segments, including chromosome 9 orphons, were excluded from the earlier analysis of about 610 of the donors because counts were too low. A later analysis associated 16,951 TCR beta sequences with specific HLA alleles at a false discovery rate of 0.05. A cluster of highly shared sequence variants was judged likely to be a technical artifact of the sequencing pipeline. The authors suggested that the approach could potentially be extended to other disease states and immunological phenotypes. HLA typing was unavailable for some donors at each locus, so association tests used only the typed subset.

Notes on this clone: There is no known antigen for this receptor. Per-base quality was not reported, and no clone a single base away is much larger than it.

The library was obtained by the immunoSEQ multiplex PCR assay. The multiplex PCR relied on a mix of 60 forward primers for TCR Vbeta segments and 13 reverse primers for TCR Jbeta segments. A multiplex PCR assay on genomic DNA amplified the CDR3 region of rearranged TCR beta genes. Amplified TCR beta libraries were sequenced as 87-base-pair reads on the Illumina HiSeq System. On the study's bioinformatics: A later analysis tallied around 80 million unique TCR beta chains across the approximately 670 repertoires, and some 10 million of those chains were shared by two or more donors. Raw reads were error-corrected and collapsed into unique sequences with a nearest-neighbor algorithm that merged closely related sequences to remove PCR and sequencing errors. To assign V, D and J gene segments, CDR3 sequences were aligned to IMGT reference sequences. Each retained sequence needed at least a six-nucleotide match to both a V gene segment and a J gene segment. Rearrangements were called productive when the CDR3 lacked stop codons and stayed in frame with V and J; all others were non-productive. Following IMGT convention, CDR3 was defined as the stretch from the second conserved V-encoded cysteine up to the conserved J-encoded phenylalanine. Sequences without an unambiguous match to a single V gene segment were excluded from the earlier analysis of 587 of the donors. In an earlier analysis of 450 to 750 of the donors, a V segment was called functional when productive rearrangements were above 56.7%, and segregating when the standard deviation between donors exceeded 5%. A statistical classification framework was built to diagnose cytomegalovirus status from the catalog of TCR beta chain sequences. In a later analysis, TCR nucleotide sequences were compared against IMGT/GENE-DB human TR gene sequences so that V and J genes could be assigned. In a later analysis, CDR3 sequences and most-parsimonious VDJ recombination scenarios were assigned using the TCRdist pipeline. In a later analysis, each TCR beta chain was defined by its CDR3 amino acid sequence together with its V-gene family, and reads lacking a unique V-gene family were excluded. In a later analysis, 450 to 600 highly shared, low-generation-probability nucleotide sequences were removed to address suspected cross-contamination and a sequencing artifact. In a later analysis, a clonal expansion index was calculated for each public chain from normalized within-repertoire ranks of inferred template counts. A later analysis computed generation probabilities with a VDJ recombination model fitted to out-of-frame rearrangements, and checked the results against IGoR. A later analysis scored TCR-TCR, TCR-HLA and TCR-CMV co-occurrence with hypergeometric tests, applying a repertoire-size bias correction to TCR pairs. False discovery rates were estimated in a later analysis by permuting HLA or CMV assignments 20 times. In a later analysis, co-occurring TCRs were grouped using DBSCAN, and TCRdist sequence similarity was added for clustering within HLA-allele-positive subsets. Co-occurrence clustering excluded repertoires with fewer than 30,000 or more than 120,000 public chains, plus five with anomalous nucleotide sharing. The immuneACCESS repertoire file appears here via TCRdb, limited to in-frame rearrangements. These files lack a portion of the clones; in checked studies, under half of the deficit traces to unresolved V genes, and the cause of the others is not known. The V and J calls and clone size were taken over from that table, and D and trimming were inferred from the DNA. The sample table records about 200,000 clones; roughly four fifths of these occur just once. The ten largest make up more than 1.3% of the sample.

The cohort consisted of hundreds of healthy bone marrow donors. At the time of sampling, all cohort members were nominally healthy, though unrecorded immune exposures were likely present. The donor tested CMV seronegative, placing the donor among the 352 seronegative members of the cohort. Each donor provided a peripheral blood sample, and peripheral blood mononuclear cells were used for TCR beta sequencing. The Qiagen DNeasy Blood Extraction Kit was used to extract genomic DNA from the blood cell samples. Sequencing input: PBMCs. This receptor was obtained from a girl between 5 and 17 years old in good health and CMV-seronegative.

The CDR3 protein is CASSLPQGQVYEKLFF. In nucleotides, the sequence is TGTGCCAGCAGCCTCCCCCAGGGGCAGGTTTATGAAAAACTGTTTTTT. The chain employs TRBV4-2 and TRBJ1-4; the D region possibly corresponds to TRBD1 (6 bases align). For CDR1 and CDR2, the germline V gene lists LGHNA and YNFKEQ. V and J are truncated by 4 bases and 6 bases respectively, leaving an intervening sequence of 18 bases. The CDR3 spans 16 residues, from the cysteine through the phenylalanine. Just CDR3 DNA is preserved here, 48 bases in frame from base 1.